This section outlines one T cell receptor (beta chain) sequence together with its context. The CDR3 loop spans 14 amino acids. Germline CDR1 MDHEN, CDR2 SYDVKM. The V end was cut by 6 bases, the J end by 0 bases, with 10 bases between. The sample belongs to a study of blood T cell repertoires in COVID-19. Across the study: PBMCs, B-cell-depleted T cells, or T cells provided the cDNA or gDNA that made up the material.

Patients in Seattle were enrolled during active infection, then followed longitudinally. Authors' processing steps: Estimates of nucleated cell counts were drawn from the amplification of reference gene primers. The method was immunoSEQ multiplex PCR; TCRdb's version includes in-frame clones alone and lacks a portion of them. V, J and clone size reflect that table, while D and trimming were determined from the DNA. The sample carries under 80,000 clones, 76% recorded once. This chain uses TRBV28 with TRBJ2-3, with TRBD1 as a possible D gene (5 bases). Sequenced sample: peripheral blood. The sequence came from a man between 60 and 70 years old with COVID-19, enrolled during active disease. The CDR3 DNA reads TGTGCCAGCAGCCCCCAGGGTAGCACAGATACGCAGTATTTT. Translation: CASSPQGSTDTQYF.